The clone carrying this T cell receptor (beta chain) was found many times. The antigen remains undetermined. This CDR3 region has 12 residues. Per the germline V gene, CDR1 is SGDLS and CDR2 is YYNGEE. The germline V and J ends were trimmed by 3 bases and 12 bases, with 13 bases remaining between them. The sample belongs to a study of identical twins. Findings and caveats of the study: A partial confounding effect on zero-insertion analyses could come from invariant MAIT and iNKT cells. Donors were not followed over many years; analysis was cross-sectional. Models predicted too little out-of-frame TCR alpha sharing in monozygotic twins.

TCRdb reprocessed the 5' RACE reads via MiXCR and lists one record per CDR3 protein. The sample consists of a few hundred thousand distinct CDR3 sequences, over 9.5% of them appearing once. This clonotype originated in a man aged 45-60 years in good health. The genes are TRBV9 and TRBJ2-1; D possibly corresponds to TRBD1 (6 bases). The sample taken for sequencing was memory T cells sorted from blood. The chain's CDR3 is CASSEDSGMQFF. CDR3 nucleotides: TGTGCCAGCAGCGAGGACAGTGGCATGCAGTTCTTC.